These 26 T cell receptor beta chains were sequenced from one sample in a study of T-cell memory formation after mild COVID-19. TCRdb analysed the 5' RACE reads with MiXCR anew, one entry per CDR3 protein. Found here are about 410,000 distinct CDR3 sequences, more than 15% of them singletons; the top ten hold 20% to 25%. Source material: PBMCs or a T cell subset sorted from them (not recorded which). All receptors derive from a man younger than 30 who had mild COVID-19 (a few samples of this study predate the infection). Cell type and time point are not known.

CDR3 DNA: TGTGCCAGCAGCCGTAGTAGAAATGAAAAACTGTTTTTT. This sequence encodes CASSRSRNEKLFF. The V and J genes are TRBV7-2 and TRBJ1-4, with D uncertain. V lost 5 bases, J lost 5 bases, and 9 bases lay in between. There are 13 residues in the CDR3. CDR1 is SGHTA, CDR2 FQGNSA, per germline.

V is TRBV29-1 and J is TRBJ2-1; 10 bases are a match to TRBD1. V gave up 6 bases and J gave up 9 bases; unmatched junction bases: 8. CDR1 is SQVTM, CDR2 ANQGSEA, per germline. The CDR3 contains 13 residues. CDR3 amino acids: CSVRDRGFSEQFF. Here the CDR3 DNA reads TGCAGCGTCCGGGACAGGGGTTTTAGTGAGCAGTTCTTC.

This clonotype was observed a handful of times. The genes are TRBV7-8 and TRBJ2-1, with 8 bases lining up with TRBD2. Trimming removed 5 bases from V and 6 bases from J; junction bases left unmatched: 18. The CDR3 has 18 residues. Germline assignment: CDR1 SGHVS and CDR2 FQNEAQ. The DNA for the CDR3 is TGTGCCAGCAGCCTCATCTCGCGGGGGGCCCTAAAAGCCAATGAGCAGTTCTTC. This encodes CASSLISRGALKANEQFF.

This clonotype was recorded a few times. V and J are TRBV4-2 and TRBJ2-5, with D unclear. V dropped 11 bases and J dropped 1 base, with 17 bases sitting between them. Germline V lookup: CDR1 LGHNA, CDR2 YNFKEQ. This CDR3 is 14 amino acids long. The CDR3 protein is CASSERRVQETQYF. As DNA, the CDR3 is TGTGCCTCCTCGGAGCGCCGGGTCCAAGAGACCCAGTACTTC.

The chain has TRBV15 and TRBJ2-2, with 9 bases lining up with TRBD2. The CDR3 is 16 amino acids. From germline, CDR1 is LNHNV and CDR2 YYDKDF (reference sequence). The V segment lost 2 bases and the J segment 2 bases; nucleotides outside the gene matches: 3. CDR3 bases: TGTGCCACCAGCAGATGCGGGGGGGCTAACACCGGGGAGCTGTTTTTT. This gives the protein CATSRCGGANTGELFF.

V gene TRBV5-6 combines with J gene TRBJ2-7, with 10 bases aligning to TRBD1. Germline lookup yields CDR1 SGHDT and CDR2 YYEEEE. V gave up 1 base and J gave up 1 base; unmatched junction bases: 2. The CDR3 sequence is 15 residues long. CDR3 sequence reads: CASSLRDRGSYEQYV. The CDR3 DNA reads TGTGCCAGCAGCTTGCGGGACAGGGGTTCCTACGAGCAGTACGTC.

This chain uses TRBV29-1 with TRBJ2-1, with D hard to call. Trimming stripped 4 bases from V and 0 bases from J, with 10 bases between. CDR1 is SQVTM, CDR2 ANQGSEA, per germline. The CDR3 is 14 amino acids. Written as DNA, the CDR3 is TGCAGCGTTGTTTCGGTCAGCTCCTACAATGAGCAGTTCTTC. It is translated as CSVVSVSSYNEQFF.

This clonotype was found many times. The gene calls are TRBV29-1 and TRBJ2-5, with 11 bases fitting TRBD2. The CDR3 has 16 amino acids. Germline V gives CDR1 SQVTM, CDR2 ANQGSEA. V lost 4 bases to trimming and J lost 1 base; unmatched junction nucleotides: 8. In DNA form, the CDR3 reads TGCAGCGTTGTTTACTCTAGCGGGGGGCGCCAAGAGACCCAGTACTTC. This sequence encodes CSVVYSSGGRQETQYF.

This sequence joins TRBV2 and TRBJ2-3; D gene unclear. This CDR3 region has 15 residues. V was cut by 2 bases and J by 7 bases, with 16 bases left in between. Germline CDR1 SNHLY, CDR2 FYNNEI. The CDR3 is CASSERGSTPHTQYF. DNA for the CDR3: TGTGCCAGCAGTGAAAGAGGCAGTACACCGCATACGCAGTATTTT.

V gene TRBV3-1 combines with J gene TRBJ1-4; 11 nucleotides line up with TRBD1. This CDR3 region has 15 residues. V gave up 2 bases and J gave up 8 bases; unmatched junction bases: 4. The germline V gene has CDR1 LGHDT and CDR2 YNNKEL (reference sequence). The CDR3 bases are TGTGCCAGCAGCCAAATGGGACAGGGGGTAGAAAAACTGTTTTTT. Amino acids: CASSQMGQGVEKLFF.

This clonotype was found a few times. The rearrangement joins TRBV5-1 to TRBJ1-1; 9 nucleotides line up with TRBD1. V lost 0 bases to trimming and J lost 3 bases; unmatched junction nucleotides: 12. The CDR3 is made up of 18 amino acids. The germline V gene encodes CDR1 SGHRS and CDR2 YFSETQ. CDR3 bases: TGCGCCAGCAGCTTGGGTCACTATACAGGGGGCAGGTACACTGAAGCTTTCTTT. Protein sequence: CASSLGHYTGGRYTEAFF. The variable domain in full, with the rest retrieved from reference TRBV5-1 and TRBJ1-1, is KAGVTQTPRYLIKTRGQQVTLSCSPISGHRSVSWYQQTPGQGLQFLFEYFSETQRNKGNFPGRFSGRQFSNSRSEMNVSTLELGDSALYLCASSLGHYTGGRYTEAFFGQGTRLTVV.

The table lists this clonotype with a few counts. The J gene is TRBJ1-6, the V gene TRBV20-1, with TRBD1 matching 8 bases. The CDR3 consists of 13 residues. Trimming took 2 bases from V and 10 from J; bases not matched to a gene: 4. From germline, CDR1 is DFQATT and CDR2 SNEGSKA (reference sequence). CDR3 sequence: CSARKDRESPLHF. DNA of the CDR3: TGCAGTGCTAGAAAGGACAGGGAATCACCCCTCCACTTT.

This chain uses TRBV18 with TRBJ1-6, with D hard to call. Germline CDR1 KGHSH, CDR2 LQKENI. This CDR3 has 14 residues. V dropped 1 base and J dropped 9 bases, with 10 bases sitting between them. The CDR3 region has the DNA TGTGCCAGCTCACCACAGGAAATTACTTCACCCCTCCACTTT. This sequence encodes CASSPQEITSPLHF.

In its sample, this clonotype was seen a few times. This chain links TRBV24-1 with TRBJ2-5; TRBD1 is a possible D gene (5 bases). CDR3 length: 13 amino acids. The germline gives CDR1 KGHDR, CDR2 SFDVKD. V was shortened by 5 bases and J by 1 base, with 7 bases between the two germline ends. The CDR3 sequence is CATSGQGQETQYF. As DNA, the CDR3 is TGTGCCACCAGTGGGCAGGGCCAAGAGACCCAGTACTTC.

This chain connects TRBV7-3 to TRBJ2-5; no clear D gene. The CDR3 covers 12 residues. Germline CDR1 and CDR2: SGHTA and FQGTGA. Between the trimmed V and J ends, which lost 4 bases and 7 bases, there was a span of 10 bases. The CDR3 loop reads CASSSQSATQYF. CDR3 nucleotide sequence: TGTGCCAGCAGCTCTCAATCGGCGACCCAGTACTTC. Combining the CDR3 with reference TRBV7-3 and TRBJ2-5 gives the whole variable domain GAGVSQTPSNKVTEKGKYVELRCDPISGHTALYWYRQSLGQGPEFLIYFQGTGAADDSGLPNDRFFAVRPEGSVSTLKIQRTERGDSAVYLCASSSQSATQYFGPGTRLLVL.

This sequence joins TRBV5-1 and TRBJ2-1, with 11 bases matching TRBD2. The V gene end was trimmed by 3 bases and the J gene end by 4 bases; junction bases not matched to a gene: 3. The CDR3 has 15 residues. In germline, CDR1 is SGHRS, CDR2 YFSETQ. In DNA, the CDR3 is TGCGCCAGCAGCTGGGGACTAGCGGATTACAATGAGCAGTTCTTC. This gives the protein CASSWGLADYNEQFF.

The V gene is TRBV6-5, the J gene TRBJ1-2; 7 bases are shared with TRBD1. The CDR3 is 16 residues long. The trim removed 6 bases at V and 2 bases at J, leaving 12 bases unmatched. The germline V gene encodes CDR1 MNHEY and CDR2 SVGAGI. Written as DNA, the CDR3 is TGTGCCAGCAGCTATCTTCCGGACAGGTCCAACTATGGCTACACCTTC. Amino acids: CASSYLPDRSNYGYTF.

The table lists this clonotype with a few counts. This sequence joins TRBV27 and TRBJ1-5; 8 bases are shared with TRBD1. Trimming cost V 4 bases and J 6 bases; bases outside gene matches: 11. Germline CDR1 MNHEY, CDR2 SMNVEV (reference sequence). The CDR3 is 16 amino acids. The DNA of the CDR3 is TGTGCCAGCAGTTCCGTCGGCGTGACAGGGGTTCAGCCCCAGCATTTT. It yields the protein CASSSVGVTGVQPQHF.

This chain links TRBV7-2 with TRBJ2-7; TRBD1 might be the D (6 bases). The germline V and J ends were trimmed by 5 bases and 0 bases, with 11 bases remaining between them. This CDR3 contains 14 residues. Germline assignment: CDR1 SGHTA and CDR2 FQGNSA. CDR3 in DNA: TGTGCCAGCAGCCAGGGGATCCCCTCCTACGAGCAGTACTTC. It specifies CASSQGIPSYEQYF.

The genes are TRBV6-2 or TRBV6-3 and TRBJ2-1; 13 bases are shared with TRBD2. Trimming at V came to 4 bases and at J to 7 bases, leaving 19 bases not matched to a gene. The CDR3 runs to 20 residues. The germline V gene has CDR1 MNHEY and CDR2 SVGEGT. The CDR3 nucleotides read TGTGCCAGCAGTTCCGTTAGTTCCGGACTAGCGGGGGAGGTTAGAAATGAGCAGTTCTTC. It encodes CASSSVSSGLAGEVRNEQFF.

The chain carries TRBV12-3 or TRBV12-4 and TRBJ2-1; no definite D call. V lost 3 bases to trimming and J lost 8 bases, with 8 bases between them. This CDR3 has 12 residues. This chain's CDR3 is CASSFLSDEQFF. The CDR3 coding sequence is TGTGCCAGCAGTTTTCTAAGTGATGAGCAGTTCTTC.

This clonotype was counted between two and nine times. This chain links TRBV4-3 with TRBJ2-1, with 8 bases matching TRBD1. Trimming took 2 bases from V and 9 from J; bases not matched to a gene: 21. CDR3 length: 19 residues. CDR1 and CDR2 from the germline V gene are LGHNA and YSLEER. Written as DNA, the CDR3 is TGCGCCAGCAGCCAACTCTTCCCGGGGACAGGCGGCGCTCATGGTGAGCAGTTCTTC. Translating it yields CASSQLFPGTGGAHGEQFF.

This clonotype was observed many times. The chain uses TRBV7-8 and TRBJ2-7; D remains unclear. V lost 3 bases and J lost 4, with 7 bases in between. Germline V CDR1 and CDR2: SGHVS, FQNEAQ. The CDR3 is 12 residues long. The CDR3 DNA reads TGTGCCAGCAGCTTCGGCAGGTACGAGCAGTACTTC. It encodes CASSFGRYEQYF.

The gene calls are TRBV7-3 and TRBJ2-6; TRBD1 matches 10 bases. The CDR3 runs to 16 residues. Per the germline V gene, CDR1 is SGHTA and CDR2 is FQGTGA. Losses at the gene ends were 4 bases for V and 4 bases for J; bases not matched to a gene: 4. The CDR3 spells CASSSRQGAGANVLTF. The CDR3 coding sequence is TGTGCCAGCAGCTCCCGACAGGGGGCCGGGGCCAACGTCCTGACTTTC.

This clonotype appeared a few times. V and J are TRBV4-2 and TRBJ2-3; 9 nucleotides align to TRBD2. This CDR3 spans 16 amino acids. The germline gives CDR1 LGHNA, CDR2 YNFKEQ. J was trimmed by 5 bases and V by 1 base; bases with no gene match: 7. The CDR3, as DNA: TGTGCCAGCAGCCAAGCTAGCGGGGCCCCTGGAGATACGCAGTATTTT. It specifies CASSQASGAPGDTQYF.

This clonotype was detected only a few times. The chain combines TRBV19 with TRBJ2-1; 9 nucleotides match TRBD2. Trimming cost V 5 bases and J 5 bases; bases outside gene matches: 10. This CDR3 has 16 amino acids. CDR1 is LNHDA, CDR2 SQIVND, per germline (reference sequence). The CDR3 bases are TGTGCCAGTAGTCCCATCCTAGCGGGGTCCCACAATGAGCAGTTCTTC. Its protein is CASSPILAGSHNEQFF.